This T cell receptor beta chain was profiled in a study of early stage breast cancer tumors. Germline-derived CDR1 and CDR2 are SNHLY and FYNNEI. Trimming pared 5 bases from V and 4 bases from J, leaving 23 bases between. The CDR3 contains 18 residues. Sequencing was performed with immunoSEQ multiplex PCR; in TCRdb, only in-frame clones are kept and a portion is missing. Here the sample spans about 9,500 clones, roughly 70% being singletons. Source material: breast tumor tissue. The gene calls are TRBV2 and TRBJ2-2; maybe TRBD2 (7 bases). The clonotype was recovered from a person aged 45 to 60 with breast cancer. CDR3 amino acids: CASSPRGGGLVATGELFF. In DNA, the CDR3 is TGTGCCAGCAGTCCCCGTGGCGGGGGCCTGGTCGCCACCGGGGAGCTGTTTTTT. The full variable domain, rest sourced from reference TRBV2 and TRBJ2-2, is EPEVTQTPSHQVTQMGQEVILRCVPISNHLYFYWYRQILGQKVEFLVSFYNNEISEKSEIFDDQFSVERPDGSNFTLKIRSTKLEDSAMYFCASSPRGGGLVATGELFFGEGSRLTVL.